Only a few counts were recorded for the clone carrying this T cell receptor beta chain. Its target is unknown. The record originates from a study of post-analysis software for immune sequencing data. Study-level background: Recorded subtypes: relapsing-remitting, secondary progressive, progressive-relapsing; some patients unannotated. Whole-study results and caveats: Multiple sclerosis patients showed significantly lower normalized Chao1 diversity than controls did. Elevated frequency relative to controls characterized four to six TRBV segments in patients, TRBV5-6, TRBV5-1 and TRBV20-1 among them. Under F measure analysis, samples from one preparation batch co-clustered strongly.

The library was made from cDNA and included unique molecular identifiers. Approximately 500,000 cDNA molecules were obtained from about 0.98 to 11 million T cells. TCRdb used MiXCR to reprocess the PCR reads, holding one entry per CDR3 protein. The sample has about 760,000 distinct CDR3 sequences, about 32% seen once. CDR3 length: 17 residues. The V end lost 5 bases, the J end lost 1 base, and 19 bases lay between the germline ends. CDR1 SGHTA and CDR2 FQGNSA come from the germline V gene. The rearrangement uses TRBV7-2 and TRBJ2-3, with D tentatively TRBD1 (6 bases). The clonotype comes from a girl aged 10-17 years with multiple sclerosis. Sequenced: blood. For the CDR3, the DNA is TGTGCCAGCAGCCAGGGGTGGGGTGGGTATGGCACAGATACGCAGTATTTT. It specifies CASSQGWGGYGTDTQYF.